The rows below give T cell receptor beta chains drawn from one sample of a study of cytomegalovirus exposure and HLA in healthy donors. TCRdb's copy holds only in-frame clones and misses some; the assay was immunoSEQ multiplex PCR. The table shows 90,000 to 100,000 clones, with roughly 70% occurring only once. The sample consisted of PBMCs. Receptors originate from a male donor in good health and CMV-seronegative. Both conserved end residues are part of each CDR3. A D gene is named only where the DNA matches it firmly. Clone size is given for some rows only: seen once, a few or many times, or a class if the clone is expanded.

v_gene	d_gene	j_gene	abundance	CDR3nt	CDR3aa
TRBV9	TRBD2	TRBJ2-1	-	TGTGCCAGCAGCGTAGGGACCGGGGTGGCGGGAGTCCACAATGAGCAGTTCTTC	CASSVGTGVAGVHNEQFF
TRBV6-5	TRBD2	TRBJ2-7	-	TGTGCCAGCAGTTGGGGACTAGCGGAAGAGCAGTACTTC	CASSWGLAEEQYF
TRBV29-1	TRBD2	TRBJ2-7	-	TGCAGCGTTGGGGAAGCGGGAGACGAGCAGTACTTC	CSVGEAGDEQYF
TRBV19	TRBD1	TRBJ1-1	-	TGTGCCACGACAACCGGGACAGGGGGCTTCTACACTGAAGCTTTCTTT	CATTTGTGGFYTEAFF
TRBV2	-	TRBJ2-7	-	TGTGCCAGCAGTGCCCCAGGACAGAGTTACGAGCAGTACTTC	CASSAPGQSYEQYF
TRBV28	-	TRBJ1-2	-	TGTGCCAGCAGATCCCCGGACAGCCTCACCAACTACTATGGCTACACCTTC	CASRSPDSLTNYYGYTF
TRBV30	TRBD1	TRBJ1-2	-	TGTGCCTGGGGCGGACAGGGGGCATATGGCTACACCTTC	CAWGGQGAYGYTF
TRBV30	TRBD2	TRBJ2-5	-	TGTGCCTGGAGTCCCCGACTAGCGGGAGTTCCGGTAGGCCCAGAGACCCAGTACTTC	CAWSPRLAGVPVGPETQYF
TRBV7-2	-	TRBJ2-7	once	TGTGCCAGCAGCCTCGGACGGGAAGGTCTCTCCTACGAGCAGTACTTC	CASSLGREGLSYEQYF
TRBV6-4	TRBD2	TRBJ2-2	-	TGTGCCAGCAGAGCCACTAGCGCCGGGGAGCTGTTTTTT	CASRATSAGELFF
TRBV28	-	TRBJ1-5	few	TGTGCCAGCAGTTCCCGAACGGGGGGATTCTATAGCAATCAGCCCCAGCATTTT	CASSSRTGGFYSNQPQHF
TRBV4-1	-	TRBJ2-7	-	TGCGCCAGCAGCCAACAATTGTTCGGGAGCTCCTACGAGCAGTACTTC	CASSQQLFGSSYEQYF
TRBV30	TRBD2	TRBJ2-5	-	TGTGCCTGGAGTGGATCTAGCGGGCCCCCAGAGACCCAGTACTTC	CAWSGSSGPPETQYF
TRBV20-1	-	TRBJ2-7	-	TGCAGTGTGGAGCGTCGAGACGAGCAGTACTTC	CSVERRDEQYF
TRBV15	TRBD1	TRBJ1-1	-	TGTGCCACCAGAATCCTCGGGACAGGGGGCACTGAAGCTTTCTTT	CATRILGTGGTEAFF
TRBV5-1	TRBD1	TRBJ2-3	-	TGCGCCAGCAGCCCGGGACAGGGAGGGGTCACAGATACGCAGTATTTT	CASSPGQGGVTDTQYF
TRBV7-9	TRBD1	TRBJ1-2	few	TGTGCCAGCAGCGCCGGACAGGGTGCCTATGGCTACACCTTC	CASSAGQGAYGYTF
TRBV10-3	TRBD2	TRBJ2-1	-	TGTGCCACTACTAGCGGGATGCATGAGCAGTTCTTC	CATTSGMHEQFF
TRBV9	TRBD2	TRBJ2-7	-	TGTGCCAGCAGCGTATTGGGTAGCGGGAGGTTGGGCGAGCAGTACTTC	CASSVLGSGRLGEQYF
TRBV6-5	TRBD1	TRBJ2-7	-	TGTGCCAGCACCCGGGCAGGGGGCTTCCACGAGCAGTACTTC	CASTRAGGFHEQYF
TRBV30	TRBD2	TRBJ2-1	once	TGTGCCTGGAGTGTACTAGCGGGAGCCTACAATGAGCAGTTCTTC	CAWSVLAGAYNEQFF
TRBV7-6	TRBD2	TRBJ2-3	-	TGTGCCAGCAGCCCACCCCGGACTAGCGGTAGCACAGATACGCAGTATTTT	CASSPPRTSGSTDTQYF
TRBV5-8	TRBD1	TRBJ2-5	-	TGTGCCAGCAGCTTGGGACAGGGGAATAGGAGAGAGACCCAGTACTTC	CASSLGQGNRRETQYF
TRBV6-5	-	TRBJ2-5	-	TGTGCCAGCAGGGACAGAGCGTACCAAGAGACCCAGTACTTC	CASRDRAYQETQYF
TRBV7-7	TRBD1	TRBJ2-5	-	TGTGCCAGCAGCTTAGGGACAGGGGATGAGACCCAGTACTTC	CASSLGTGDETQYF
TRBV11-2	-	TRBJ1-5	few	TGTGCCAGCAGCTTAGAGGATAGAGGGGGATCGCCCCAGCATTTT	CASSLEDRGGSPQHF
TRBV5-1	-	TRBJ2-2	-	TGCGCCAGCAGCTTGGAAAACAGGTGGACCGGGGAGCTGTTTTTT	CASSLENRWTGELFF
TRBV2	-	TRBJ1-5	-	TGTGCCAGCGTCGGTCGGGGGAGCAATCAGCCCCAGCATTTT	CASVGRGSNQPQHF
TRBV6-6	-	TRBJ1-5	-	TGTGCCAGTCAATGGACAGCGAGTGGAAATCAGCCCCAGCATTTT	CASQWTASGNQPQHF
TRBV2	-	TRBJ1-1	-	TGTGCCAGCATGGGTAGCTCCACTGAAGCTTTCTTT	CASMGSSTEAFF
TRBV5-1	-	TRBJ2-2	-	TGCGCCAGCAGCTGGACAGAACCTTCCACCGGGGAGCTGTTTTTT	CASSWTEPSTGELFF
TRBV30	-	TRBJ1-4	-	TGTGCCTGGGACACCAATAATGAAAAACTGTTTTTT	CAWDTNNEKLFF
TRBV27	TRBD1	TRBJ2-2	-	TGTGCCAGCAGTCCCAGGGACAGGGAAAGCACCGGGGAGCTGTTTTTT	CASSPRDRESTGELFF
TRBV27	-	TRBJ1-3	-	TGTGCCAGCAGTTCATGGGGGGGCGTCACTGGAAACACCATATATTTT	CASSSWGGVTGNTIYF
TRBV4-1	TRBD2	TRBJ2-1	-	TGCGCCAGCAGCCAAGAAGTGACTAGCGGGAGAAGGTCTGGGGATGAGCAGTTCTTC	CASSQEVTSGRRSGDEQFF
TRBV5-1	-	TRBJ2-5	-	TGCGCCAGCAGCTTGGATGGAGACGGCAAGTCAGGGGCCCAGTACTTC	CASSLDGDGKSGAQYF
TRBV5-4	-	TRBJ2-7	-	TGTGCCAGCAGCTTAGAGTTGGTATACGAGCAGTACTTC	CASSLELVYEQYF
TRBV4-1	-	TRBJ2-3	-	TGCGCCAGCAGCCAAACAGCGGGCCTGAGCGCAGATACGCAGTATTTT	CASSQTAGLSADTQYF
TRBV5-1	-	TRBJ2-5	-	TGCGCCAGCAGCTTGGGAACCGGCAGGGGCAGTAGTAAAGAGACCCAGTACTTC	CASSLGTGRGSSKETQYF
TRBV2	-	TRBJ1-5	once	TGTGCCAGCAGTGAAAGAGGCGGGGATGGTCAGCCCCAGCATTTT	CASSERGGDGQPQHF
TRBV28	TRBD1	TRBJ1-6	-	TGTGCCAGCAGCGCCGGGACAGATATTTCACCCCTCCACTTT	CASSAGTDISPLHF
TRBV4-1	-	TRBJ2-7	-	TGCGCCAGCAGCCAAGACCCCCGTTCGCAGGGTAGGAACTTC	CASSQDPRSQGRNF
TRBV7-2	-	TRBJ1-2	-	TGTGCCAGCAGCTTAGACCTGGGGGCTGGCTACACCTTC	CASSLDLGAGYTF
TRBV29-1	-	TRBJ2-7	-	TGCAGCGTTGGACAGGCGGTAGGGCGCTCCTACGAGCAGTACTTC	CSVGQAVGRSYEQYF